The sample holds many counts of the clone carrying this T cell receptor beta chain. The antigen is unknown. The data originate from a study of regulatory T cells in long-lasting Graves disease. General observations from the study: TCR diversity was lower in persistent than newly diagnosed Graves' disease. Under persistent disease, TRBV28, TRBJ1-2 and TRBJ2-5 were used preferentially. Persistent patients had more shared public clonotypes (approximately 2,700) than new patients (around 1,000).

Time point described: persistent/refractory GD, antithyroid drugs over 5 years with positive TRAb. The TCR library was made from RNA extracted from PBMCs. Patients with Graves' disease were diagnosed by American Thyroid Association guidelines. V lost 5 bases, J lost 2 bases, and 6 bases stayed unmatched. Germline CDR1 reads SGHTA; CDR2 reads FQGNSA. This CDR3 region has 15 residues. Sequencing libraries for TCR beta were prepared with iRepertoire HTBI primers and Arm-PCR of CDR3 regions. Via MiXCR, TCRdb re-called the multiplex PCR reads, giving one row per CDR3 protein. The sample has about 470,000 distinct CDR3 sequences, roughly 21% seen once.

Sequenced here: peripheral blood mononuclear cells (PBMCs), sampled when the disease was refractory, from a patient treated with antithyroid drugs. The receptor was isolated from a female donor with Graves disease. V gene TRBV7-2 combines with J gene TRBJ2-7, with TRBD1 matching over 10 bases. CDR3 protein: CASSEGTGAPYEQYF. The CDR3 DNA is TGTGCCAGCAGCGAGGGGACAGGGGCGCCCTACGAGCAGTACTTC.